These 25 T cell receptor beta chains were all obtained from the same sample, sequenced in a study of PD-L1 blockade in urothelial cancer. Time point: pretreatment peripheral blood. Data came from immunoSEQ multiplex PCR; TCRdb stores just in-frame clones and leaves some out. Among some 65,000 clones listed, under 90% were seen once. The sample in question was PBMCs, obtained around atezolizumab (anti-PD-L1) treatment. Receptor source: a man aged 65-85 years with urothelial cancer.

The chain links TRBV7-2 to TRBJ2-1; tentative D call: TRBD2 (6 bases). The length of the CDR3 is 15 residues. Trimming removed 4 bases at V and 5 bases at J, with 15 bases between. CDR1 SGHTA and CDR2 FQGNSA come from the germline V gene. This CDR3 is CASSSGLPFDNEQFF. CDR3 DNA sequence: TGTGCCAGCAGCTCGGGACTCCCCTTTGACAATGAGCAGTTCTTC. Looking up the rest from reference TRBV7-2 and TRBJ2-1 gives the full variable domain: GAGVSQSPSNKVTEKGKDVELRCDPISGHTALYWYRQSLGQGLEFLIYFQGNSAPDKSGLPSDRFSAERTGGSVSTLTIQRTQQEDSAVYLCASSSGLPFDNEQFFGPGTRLTVL.

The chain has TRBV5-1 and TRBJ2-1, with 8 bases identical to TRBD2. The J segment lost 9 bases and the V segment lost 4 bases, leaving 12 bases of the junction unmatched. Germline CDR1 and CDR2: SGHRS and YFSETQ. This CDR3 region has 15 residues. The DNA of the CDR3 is TGCGCCAGCAGCCCCCCCCAAGCGGGAGCCGGTGAGCAGTTCTTC. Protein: CASSPPQAGAGEQFF.

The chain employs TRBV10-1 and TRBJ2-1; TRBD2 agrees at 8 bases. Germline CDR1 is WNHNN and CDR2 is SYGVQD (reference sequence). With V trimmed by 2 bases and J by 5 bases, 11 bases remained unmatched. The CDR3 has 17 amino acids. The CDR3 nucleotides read TGCGCCAGCAGTGAGGGACTCAGCGGGAGAGGCAACAATGAGCAGTTCTTC. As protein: CASSEGLSGRGNNEQFF.

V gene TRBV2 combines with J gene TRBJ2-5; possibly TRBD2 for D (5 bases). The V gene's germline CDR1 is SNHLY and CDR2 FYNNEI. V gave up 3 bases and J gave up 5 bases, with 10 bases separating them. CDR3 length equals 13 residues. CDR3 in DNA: TGTGCCAGCAGTGAGCTAGCCCAGGAGACCCAGTACTTC. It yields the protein CASSELAQETQYF.

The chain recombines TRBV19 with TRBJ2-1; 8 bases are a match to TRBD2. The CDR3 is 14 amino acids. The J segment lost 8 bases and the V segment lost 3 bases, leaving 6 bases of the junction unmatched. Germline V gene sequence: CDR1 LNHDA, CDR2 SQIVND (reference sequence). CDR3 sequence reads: CASSIPGLADEQFF. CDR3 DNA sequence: TGTGCCAGTAGTATTCCCGGACTAGCCGATGAGCAGTTCTTC. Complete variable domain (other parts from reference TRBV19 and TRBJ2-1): DGGITQSPKYLFRKEGQNVTLSCEQNLNHDAMYWYRQDPGQGLRLIYYSQIVNDFQKGDIAEGYSVSREKKESFPLTVTSAQKNPTAFYLCASSIPGLADEQFFGPGTRLTVL.

CDR3 bases: TGTGCCAGCAGCTTAGCGGCGACAAACACAGATACGCAGTATTTT. Its protein is CASSLAATNTDTQYF. The chain carries TRBV7-9 and TRBJ2-3; D call uncertain. The V and J ends lost 0 bases and 2 bases respectively, with 9 bases between them. The CDR3 runs to 15 residues. CDR1 is SEHNR and CDR2 is FQNEAQ in the germline V gene (reference sequence).

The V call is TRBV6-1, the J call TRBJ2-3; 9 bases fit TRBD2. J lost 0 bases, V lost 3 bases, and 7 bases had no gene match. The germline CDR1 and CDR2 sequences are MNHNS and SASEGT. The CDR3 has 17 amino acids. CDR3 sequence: CASSDVSLAGSTDTQYF. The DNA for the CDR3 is TGTGCCAGCAGTGATGTGTCGCTAGCGGGGAGCACAGATACGCAGTATTTT.

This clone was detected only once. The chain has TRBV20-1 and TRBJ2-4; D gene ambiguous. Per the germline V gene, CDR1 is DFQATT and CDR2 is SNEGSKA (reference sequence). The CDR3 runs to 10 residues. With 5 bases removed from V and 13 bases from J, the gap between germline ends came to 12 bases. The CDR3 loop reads CSALIRLQYF. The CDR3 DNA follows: TGCAGTGCTCTTATCAGGTTACAGTACTTC.

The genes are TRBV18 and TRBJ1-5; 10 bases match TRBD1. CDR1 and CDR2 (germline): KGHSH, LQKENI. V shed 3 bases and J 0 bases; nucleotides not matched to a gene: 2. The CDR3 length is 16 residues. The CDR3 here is CASSPGTGVSNQPQHF. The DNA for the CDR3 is TGTGCCAGCTCACCCGGGACAGGGGTTAGCAATCAGCCCCAGCATTTT.

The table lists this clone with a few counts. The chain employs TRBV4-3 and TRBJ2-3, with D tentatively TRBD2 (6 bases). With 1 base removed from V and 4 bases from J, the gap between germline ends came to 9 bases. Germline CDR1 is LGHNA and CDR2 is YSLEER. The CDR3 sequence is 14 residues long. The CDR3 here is CASSQVGSSDTQYF. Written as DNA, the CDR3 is TGCGCCAGCAGCCAAGTCGGGAGCTCAGATACGCAGTATTTT.

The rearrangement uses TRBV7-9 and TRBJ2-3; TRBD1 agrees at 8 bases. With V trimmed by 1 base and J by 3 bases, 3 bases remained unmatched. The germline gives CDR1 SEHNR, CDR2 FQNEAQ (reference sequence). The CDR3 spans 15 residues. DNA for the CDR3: TGTGCCAGCAGCTTAGGTAACAGGGGGACAGATACGCAGTATTTT. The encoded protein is CASSLGNRGTDTQYF.

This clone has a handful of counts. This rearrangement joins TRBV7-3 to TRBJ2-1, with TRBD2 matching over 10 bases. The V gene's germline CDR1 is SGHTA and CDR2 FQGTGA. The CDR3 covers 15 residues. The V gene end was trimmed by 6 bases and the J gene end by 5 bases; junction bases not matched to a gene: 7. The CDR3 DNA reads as TGTGCCAGCAGTCCCGGGACTAGCGCACACAATGAGCAGTTCTTC. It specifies CASSPGTSAHNEQFF.

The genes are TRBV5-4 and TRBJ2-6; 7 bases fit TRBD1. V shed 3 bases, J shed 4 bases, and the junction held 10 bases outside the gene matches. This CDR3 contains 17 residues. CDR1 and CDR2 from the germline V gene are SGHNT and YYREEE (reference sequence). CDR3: CASSSDRARSGANVLTF. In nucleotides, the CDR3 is TGTGCCAGCAGCTCAGACAGGGCCCGTTCCGGGGCCAACGTCCTGACTTTC. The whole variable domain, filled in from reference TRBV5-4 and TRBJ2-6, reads ETGVTQSPTHLIKTRGQQVTLRCSSQSGHNTVSWYQQALGQGPQFIFQYYREEENGRGNFPPRFSGLQFPNYSSELNVNALELDDSALYLCASSSDRARSGANVLTFGAGSRLTVL.

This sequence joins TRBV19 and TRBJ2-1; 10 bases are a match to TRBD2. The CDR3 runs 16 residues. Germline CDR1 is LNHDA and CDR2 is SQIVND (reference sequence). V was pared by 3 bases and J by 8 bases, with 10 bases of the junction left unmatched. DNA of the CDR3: TGTGCCAGTAGTATGCAAGCGGGAGGGATCGGGGATGAGCAGTTCTTC. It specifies CASSMQAGGIGDEQFF.

The chain's CDR3 is CASSSTGASWGNEAFF. The CDR3 DNA follows: TGCGCCAGCAGCTCAACAGGGGCGAGTTGGGGGAATGAAGCTTTCTTT. V and J are TRBV5-1 and TRBJ1-1; 7 nucleotides match TRBD1. With 3 bases clipped from V and 7 bases from J, the junction kept 15 bases outside the gene matches. The CDR3 has 16 amino acids. The germline V gene has CDR1 SGHRS and CDR2 YFSETQ.

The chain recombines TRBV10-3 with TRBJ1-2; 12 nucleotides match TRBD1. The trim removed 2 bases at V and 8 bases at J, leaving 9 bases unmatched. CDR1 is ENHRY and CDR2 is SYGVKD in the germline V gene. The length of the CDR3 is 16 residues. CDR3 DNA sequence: TGTGCCATCAGTGAGGGGACAGGGGGCAGAGTGAAGGGCTACACCTTC. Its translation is CAISEGTGGRVKGYTF.

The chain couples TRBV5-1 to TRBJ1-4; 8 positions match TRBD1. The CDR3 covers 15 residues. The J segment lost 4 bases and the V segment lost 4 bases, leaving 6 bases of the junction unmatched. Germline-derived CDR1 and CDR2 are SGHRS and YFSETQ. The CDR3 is CASSSDRGGNEKLFF. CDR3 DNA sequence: TGCGCCAGCAGCAGTGACAGGGGTGGTAATGAAAAACTGTTTTTT.

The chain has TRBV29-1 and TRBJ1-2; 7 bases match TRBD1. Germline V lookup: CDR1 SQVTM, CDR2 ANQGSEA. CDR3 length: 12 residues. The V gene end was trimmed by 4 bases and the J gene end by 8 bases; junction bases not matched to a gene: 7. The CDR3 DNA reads TGCAGCGTTGGTCGGCAGGGGGAAGGCTACACCTTC. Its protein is CSVGRQGEGYTF.

Written as DNA, the CDR3 is TGTGCCAGCAGTCCTAAGCGCGGAGCCCAGTTCTTC. It yields the protein CASSPKRGAQFF. The chain employs TRBV6-5 and TRBJ2-1, with D unclear. Per the germline V gene, CDR1 is MNHEY and CDR2 is SVGAGI. The CDR3 loop spans 12 amino acids. The V end lost 5 bases, the J end lost 13 bases, and 15 bases lay between the germline ends.

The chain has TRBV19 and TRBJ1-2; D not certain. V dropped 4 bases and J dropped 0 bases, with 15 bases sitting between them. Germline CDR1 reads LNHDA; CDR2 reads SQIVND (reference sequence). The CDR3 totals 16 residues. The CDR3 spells CASSRGSAAANYGYTF. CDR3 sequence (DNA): TGTGCCAGTAGTAGAGGCTCGGCAGCAGCTAACTATGGCTACACCTTC.

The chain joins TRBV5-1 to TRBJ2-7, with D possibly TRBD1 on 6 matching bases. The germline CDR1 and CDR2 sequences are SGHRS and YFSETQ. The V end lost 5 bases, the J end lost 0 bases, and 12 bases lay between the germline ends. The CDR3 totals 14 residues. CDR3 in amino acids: CASSWDMSSYEQYF. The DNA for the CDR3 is TGCGCCAGCAGTTGGGACATGAGCTCCTACGAGCAGTACTTC.

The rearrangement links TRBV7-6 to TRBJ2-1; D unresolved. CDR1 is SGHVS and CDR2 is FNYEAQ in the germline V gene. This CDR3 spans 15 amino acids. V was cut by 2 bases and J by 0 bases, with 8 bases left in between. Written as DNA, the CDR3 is TGTGCCAGCAGCTTACAGGATTCCTCCTACAATGAGCAGTTCTTC. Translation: CASSLQDSSYNEQFF.

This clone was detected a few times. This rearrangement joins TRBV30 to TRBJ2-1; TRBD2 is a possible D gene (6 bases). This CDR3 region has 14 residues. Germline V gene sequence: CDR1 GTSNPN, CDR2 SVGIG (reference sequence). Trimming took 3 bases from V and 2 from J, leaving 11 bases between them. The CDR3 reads CAWSPGLPYNEQFF. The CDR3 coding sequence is TGTGCCTGGAGCCCGGGACTCCCCTACAATGAGCAGTTCTTC.

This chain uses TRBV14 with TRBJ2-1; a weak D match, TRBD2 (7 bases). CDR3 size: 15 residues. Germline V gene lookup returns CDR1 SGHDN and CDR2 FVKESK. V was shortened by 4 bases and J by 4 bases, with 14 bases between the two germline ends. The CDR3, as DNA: TGTGCCAGCAGCCCCCTAGGGGGGGCTTACAATGAGCAGTTCTTC. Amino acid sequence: CASSPLGGAYNEQFF. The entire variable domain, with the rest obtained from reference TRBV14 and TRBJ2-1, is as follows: EAGVTQFPSHSVIEKGQTVTLRCDPISGHDNLYWYRRVMGKEIKFLLHFVKESKQDESGMPNNRFLAERTGGTYSTLKVQPAELEDSGVYFCASSPLGGAYNEQFFGPGTRLTVL.

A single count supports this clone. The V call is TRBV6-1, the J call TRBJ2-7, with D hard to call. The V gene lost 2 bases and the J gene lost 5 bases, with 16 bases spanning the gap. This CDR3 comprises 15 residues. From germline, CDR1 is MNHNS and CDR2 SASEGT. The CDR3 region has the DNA TGTGCCAGCAGTGAAATTCGTCGGGTGCGCGACGAGCAGTACTTC. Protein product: CASSEIRRVRDEQYF.